This TCR beta chain was captured by sequencing in a study of T cells expressing NK-cell markers. Per germline, CDR1 SEHNR and CDR2 FQNEAQ (reference sequence). This CDR3 is 16 amino acids long. Using the 5' RACE reads, TCRdb records one entry per CDR3 protein without DNA. This sample's table reports about 370,000 distinct CDR3 sequences. The clonotype comes from a woman aged 50 to 60 in good health. Material: blood T cells: a sorted CD56 or NKG2C T cell subset, CD4+ or CD8+ T cells, or bulk PBMC T cells (not recorded which). The rearrangement uses TRBV7-9 and TRBJ2-1; the TCRdb D gene call, TRBD1, has no DNA to confirm it. This CDR3 is CASSPGFGQAYNEQFF. The complete variable domain, with remaining parts taken from reference TRBV7-9 and TRBJ2-1, reads DTGVSQNPRHKITKRGQNVTFRCDPISEHNRLYWYRQTLGQGPEFLTYFQNEAQLEKSRLLSDRFSAERPKGSFSTLEIQRTEQGDSAMYLCASSPGFGQAYNEQFFGPGTRLTVL.